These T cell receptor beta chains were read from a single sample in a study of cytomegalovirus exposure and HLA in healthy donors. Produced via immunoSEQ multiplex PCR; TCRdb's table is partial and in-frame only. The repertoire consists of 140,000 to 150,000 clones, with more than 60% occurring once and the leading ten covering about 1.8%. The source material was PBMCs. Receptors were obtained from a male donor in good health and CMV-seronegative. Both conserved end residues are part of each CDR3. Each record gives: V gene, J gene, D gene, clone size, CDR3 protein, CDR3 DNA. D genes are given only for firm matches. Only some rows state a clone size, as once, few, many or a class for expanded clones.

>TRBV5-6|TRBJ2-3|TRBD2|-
CASRVTSGGFTDTQYF
TGTGCCAGCAGAGTAACTAGCGGGGGCTTCACAGATACGCAGTATTTT
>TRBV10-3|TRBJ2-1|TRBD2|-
CAISEGIAAPRGLQFF
TGTGCCATCAGTGAAGGGATAGCGGCCCCGCGGGGGTTGCAGTTCTTC
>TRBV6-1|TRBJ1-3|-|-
CASSEYEVTSGNTIYF
TGTGCCAGCAGTGAATACGAGGTCACCTCTGGAAACACCATATATTTT
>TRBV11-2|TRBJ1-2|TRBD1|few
CASSPRTGGYGYTF
TGTGCCAGCAGCCCCCGGACAGGGGGCTATGGCTACACCTTC
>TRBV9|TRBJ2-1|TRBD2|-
CASSPRTSDEQFF
TGTGCCAGCAGCCCTCGGACTAGCGATGAGCAGTTCTTC
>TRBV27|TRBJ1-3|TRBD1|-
CASLGTDYSLPRRRSSGNTIYF
TGTGCCAGCTTAGGGACAGACTACTCTCTGCCCAGGCGACGCTCCTCTGGAAACACCATATATTTT
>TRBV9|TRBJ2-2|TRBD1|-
CASSPGQGAGTGELFF
TGTGCCAGCAGCCCGGGACAGGGGGCGGGCACCGGGGAGCTGTTTTTT
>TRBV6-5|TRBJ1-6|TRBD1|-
CASSPGTGGHSPLHF
TGTGCCAGCAGCCCCGGGACAGGGGGCCATTCACCCCTCCACTTT
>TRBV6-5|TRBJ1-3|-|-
CASRASGNTIYF
TGTGCCAGCAGGGCTTCTGGAAACACCATATATTTT
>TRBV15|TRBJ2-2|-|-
CATSRDSRVWTGELFF
TGTGCCACCAGCAGAGATTCGAGGGTTTGGACCGGGGAGCTGTTTTTT
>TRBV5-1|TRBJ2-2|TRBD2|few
CASSLVGTSKFGELFF
TGCGCCAGCAGCTTGGTGGGGACTAGCAAGTTCGGGGAGCTGTTTTTT
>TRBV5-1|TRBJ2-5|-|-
CASSNQPGGGGETQYF
TGCGCCAGCAGCAACCAGCCTGGCGGGGGCGGGGAGACCCAGTACTTC
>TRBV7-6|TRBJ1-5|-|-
CASSPMGGGNQPQHF
TGTGCCAGCAGCCCCATGGGCGGGGGCAATCAGCCCCAGCATTTT
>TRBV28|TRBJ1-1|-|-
CASTPGGRRGTEAFF
TGTGCCAGCACCCCCGGCGGAAGGAGGGGCACTGAAGCTTTCTTT
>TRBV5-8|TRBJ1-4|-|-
CASSLGRVATNEKLFF
TGTGCCAGCAGCTTGGGGAGGGTTGCAACTAATGAAAAACTGTTTTTT
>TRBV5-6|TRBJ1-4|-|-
CASRGAGINEKLFF
TGTGCCAGCAGGGGTGCAGGGATTAATGAAAAACTGTTTTTT
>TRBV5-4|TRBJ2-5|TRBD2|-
CASSLASGGETQYF
TGTGCCAGCAGCTTGGCTAGCGGGGGAGAGACCCAGTACTTC
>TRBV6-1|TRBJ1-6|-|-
CASSEQRVNSPLHF
TGTGCCAGCAGTGAACAGCGGGTGAATTCACCCCTCCACTTT
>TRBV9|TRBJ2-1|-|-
CASSETATASVEQFF
TGTGCCAGCAGCGAGACAGCCACGGCTTCTGTTGAGCAGTTCTTC
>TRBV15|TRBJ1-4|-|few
CATSRDGGPSEKLFF
TGTGCCACCAGCAGAGACGGAGGTCCGAGTGAAAAACTGTTTTTT
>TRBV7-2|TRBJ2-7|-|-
CASSLLAWEPYEQYF
TGTGCCAGCAGCCTCCTGGCGTGGGAGCCCTACGAGCAGTACTTC
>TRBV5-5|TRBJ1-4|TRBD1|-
CASSLGLLQTGSNEKLFF
TGTGCCAGCAGCTTGGGCCTACTTCAGACAGGGTCTAATGAAAAACTGTTTTTT
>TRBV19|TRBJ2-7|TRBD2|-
CASSTAGRRGESYEQYF
TGTGCCAGTAGTACCGCCGGAAGGCGGGGGGAATCCTACGAGCAGTACTTC
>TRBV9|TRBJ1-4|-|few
CASSVGSADALFF
TGTGCCAGCAGCGTAGGGTCTGCGGATGCGCTGTTTTTT
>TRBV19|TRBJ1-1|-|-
CASSIETDLNTEAFF
TGTGCCAGTAGTATAGAGACAGACTTAAACACTGAAGCTTTCTTT
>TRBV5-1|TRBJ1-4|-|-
CASSLGGGTNEKLFF
TGCGCCAGCAGCTTGGGAGGGGGAACTAATGAAAAACTGTTTTTT
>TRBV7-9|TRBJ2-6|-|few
CASSLGAGGSGANVLTF
TGTGCCAGCAGCTTAGGCGCAGGAGGATCTGGGGCCAACGTCCTGACTTTC
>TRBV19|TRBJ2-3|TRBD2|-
CASRRLAGGPDTQYF
TGTGCCAGTAGAAGACTAGCGGGGGGACCAGATACGCAGTATTTT
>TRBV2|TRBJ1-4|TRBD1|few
CASMGQKNEKLFF
TGTGCCAGCATGGGACAGAAGAACGAAAAACTGTTTTTT
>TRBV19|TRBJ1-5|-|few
CASQWAGSNQPQHF
TGTGCCAGTCAGTGGGCGGGAAGCAATCAGCCCCAGCATTTT
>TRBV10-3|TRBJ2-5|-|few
CAISTDYTETQYF
TGTGCCATCAGTACGGACTATACGGAGACCCAGTACTTC
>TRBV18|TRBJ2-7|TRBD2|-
CASSPQKGGGSYEQYF
TGTGCCAGCTCACCACAGAAAGGCGGGGGCTCCTACGAGCAGTACTTC
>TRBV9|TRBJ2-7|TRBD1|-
CASSVEQGSYEQYF
TGTGCCAGCAGCGTAGAACAGGGGAGCTACGAGCAGTACTTC
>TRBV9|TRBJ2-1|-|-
CASSLDTSSYNEQFF
TGTGCCAGCAGCCTGGACACGAGCTCCTACAATGAGCAGTTCTTC
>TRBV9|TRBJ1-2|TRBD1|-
CASSVDRGGYTF
TGTGCCAGCAGCGTAGACAGGGGTGGCTACACCTTC
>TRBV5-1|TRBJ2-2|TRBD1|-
CASSSKGQGNGELFF
TGCGCCAGCAGCTCGAAGGGACAGGGAAACGGGGAGCTGTTTTTT
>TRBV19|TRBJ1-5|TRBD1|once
CASTDRDSNQPQHF
TGTGCCAGCACCGACAGGGACAGCAATCAGCCCCAGCATTTT